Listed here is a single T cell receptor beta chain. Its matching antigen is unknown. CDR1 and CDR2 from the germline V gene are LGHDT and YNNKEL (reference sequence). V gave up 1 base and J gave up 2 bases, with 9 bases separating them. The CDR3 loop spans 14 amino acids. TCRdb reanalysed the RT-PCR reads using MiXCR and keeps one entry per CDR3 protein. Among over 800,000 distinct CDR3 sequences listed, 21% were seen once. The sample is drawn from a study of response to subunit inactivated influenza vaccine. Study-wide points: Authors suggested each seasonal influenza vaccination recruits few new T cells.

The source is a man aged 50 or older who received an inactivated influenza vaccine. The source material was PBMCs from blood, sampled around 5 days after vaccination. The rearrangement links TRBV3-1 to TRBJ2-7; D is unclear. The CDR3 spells CASSQGSQTYEQYF. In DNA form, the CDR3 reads TGTGCCAGCAGCCAAGGGAGTCAGACCTACGAGCAGTACTTC.